Presented here are 24 T cell receptor beta chains from one specimen sequenced in a study of blood T cell repertoires in COVID-19. The protocol was immunoSEQ multiplex PCR, while the TCRdb copy is restricted to in-frame clones and leaves out a portion. The table has 100,000 to 150,000 clones, approximately 88% seen once. The sequenced sample consisted of peripheral blood. These receptors came from a man in his fifties with acute or convalescent COVID-19.

V and J are TRBV5-6 and TRBJ1-1; D might be TRBD1 (5 bases). In germline, CDR1 is SGHDT, CDR2 YYEEEE. This CDR3 region has 16 residues. V lost 4 bases and J 0 bases, leaving 16 bases between the germline ends. The CDR3 reads CASSDPGSGMNTEAFF. Here the CDR3 DNA reads TGTGCCAGCAGCGACCCAGGGTCTGGTATGAACACTGAAGCTTTCTTT.

V and J are TRBV19 and TRBJ1-1; D might be TRBD1 (6 bases). V was cut by 5 bases and J by 2 bases, with 12 bases left in between. This CDR3 contains 14 residues. CDR1 and CDR2 (germline): LNHDA, SQIVND (reference sequence). This chain's CDR3 is CASSGQGFNTEAFF. The DNA of the CDR3 is TGTGCCAGTAGTGGGCAGGGGTTTAACACTGAAGCTTTCTTT.

Concerning this clone itself: This sample includes further DNA sequences coding for the same CDR3. The J gene is TRBJ1-1, the V gene TRBV5-4; 8 bases fit TRBD1. V dropped 4 bases and J dropped 4; count of bases not matched to a gene: 6. The CDR3 loop spans 14 amino acids. Germline lookup yields CDR1 SGHNT and CDR2 YYREEE (reference sequence). CDR3 sequence (DNA): TGTGCCAGCAGCCTAGGACAGGGAAGCACTGAAGCTTTCTTT. Residues: CASSLGQGSTEAFF.

This clone was detected only once. This chain links TRBV9 with TRBJ2-3; D gene ambiguous. CDR3 size: 15 residues. The V end lost 0 bases, the J end lost 2 bases, and 10 bases lay between the germline ends. Per germline, CDR1 SGDLS and CDR2 YYNGEE. In DNA form, the CDR3 reads TGTGCCAGCAGCGTAGTTTGGAGCCACACAGATACGCAGTATTTT. Translated, it gives CASSVVWSHTDTQYF.

The chain employs TRBV5-5 and TRBJ1-5, with a weak D call TRBD1 (5 bases). This CDR3 has 13 amino acids. Germline CDR1 reads SGHKS; CDR2 reads YYEKEE (reference sequence). The germline V and J ends were trimmed by 4 bases and 4 bases, with 9 bases remaining between them. CDR3 nucleotide sequence: TGTGCCAGCAGCGCCGGGGGGAATCAGCCCCAGCATTTT. The encoded protein is CASSAGGNQPQHF.

The chain combines TRBV5-4 with TRBJ1-1; D unclear. Trimming left V 0 bases short and J 3 bases short, with 12 bases between. Germline-derived CDR1 and CDR2 are SGHNT and YYREEE (reference sequence). This CDR3 is 15 amino acids long. CDR3 nucleotide sequence: TGTGCCAGCAGCTTGGCCGGGGTGTCATACACTGAAGCTTTCTTT. Its protein product is CASSLAGVSYTEAFF.

The chain uses TRBV5-4 and TRBJ1-2, with a tentative D call TRBD1 (6 bases). This CDR3 has 16 residues. V lost 0 bases and J 2 bases, leaving 14 bases between the germline ends. Germline CDR1 and CDR2: SGHNT and YYREEE (reference sequence). CDR3 coding DNA: TGTGCCAGCAGCTTGGAAAACAGGGTAGGGAACTATGGCTACACCTTC. It codes for CASSLENRVGNYGYTF.

This clone was picked up one time. V gene TRBV19 combines with J gene TRBJ1-1, with no clear D. The CDR3 runs to 13 residues. Germline V gene data show CDR1 as LNHDA and CDR2 as SQIVND (reference sequence). Trimming removed 7 bases at V and 2 bases at J, with 11 bases between. The CDR3 protein is CASIEGFNTEAFF. CDR3 DNA sequence: TGTGCCAGTATCGAGGGATTCAACACTGAAGCTTTCTTT.

The J gene is TRBJ1-1, the V gene TRBV18; D is unresolved. The V end was cut by 4 bases, the J end by 1 base, with 7 bases between. The germline CDR1 and CDR2 sequences are KGHSH and LQKENI. The CDR3 runs to 13 residues. The CDR3 region has the DNA TGTGCCAGCTCACGAGGGAAGAACACTGAAGCTTTCTTT. It encodes CASSRGKNTEAFF. Combining the CDR3 with reference TRBV18 and TRBJ1-1 gives the whole variable domain NAGVMQNPRHLVRRRGQEARLRCSPMKGHSHVYWYRQLPEEGLKFMVYLQKENIIDESGMPKERFSAEFPKEGPSILRIQQVVRGDSAAYFCASSRGKNTEAFFGQGTRLTVV.

The rearrangement joins TRBV7-3 to TRBJ1-3, with 8 bases that match TRBD1. Germline assignment: CDR1 SGHTA and CDR2 FQGTGA. The CDR3 is 16 amino acids. The trim removed 6 bases at V and 0 bases at J, leaving 7 bases unmatched. CDR3 nucleotides: TGTGCCAGCAGGACTCCGGGACAGGACTCTGGAAACACCATATATTTT. Translated: CASRTPGQDSGNTIYF.

Remarks on this clone: The sample holds other DNA sequences that translate to the same CDR3. The chain is built from TRBV3-1 (or the pseudogene TRBV3-2) and TRBJ1-1, with D tentatively TRBD1 (6 bases). Germline values: CDR1 LGHDT, CDR2 YNNKEL (reference sequence). The CDR3 is 13 residues long. The germline V and J ends were trimmed by 3 bases and 1 base, with 6 bases remaining between them. The CDR3 loop is CASSQGANTEAFF. CDR3 in DNA: TGTGCCAGCAGCCAGGGGGCGAACACTGAAGCTTTCTTT.

The chain recombines TRBV3-1 (or the pseudogene TRBV3-2) with TRBJ1-5; D ambiguous. The germline CDR1 and CDR2 sequences are LGHDT and YNNKEL (reference sequence). V was clipped by 6 bases and J by 4 bases, with 10 bases between them. This CDR3 region has 13 residues. In DNA form, the CDR3 reads TGTGCCAGCAGTCAGAACGGGAATCAGCCCCAGCATTTT. The encoded protein is CASSQNGNQPQHF.

The J gene is TRBJ2-1, the V gene TRBV18; no firm D call. V was cut by 4 bases and J by 4 bases, with 5 bases left in between. This CDR3 spans 12 amino acids. Germline V gene lookup returns CDR1 KGHSH and CDR2 LQKENI. CDR3 in DNA: TGTGCCAGCTCACGGGCGTACAATGAGCAGTTCTTC. As protein: CASSRAYNEQFF.

The chain uses TRBV18 and TRBJ1-1; D not certain. Germline V CDR1 and CDR2: KGHSH, LQKENI. The CDR3 has 14 residues. V shed 6 bases and J shed 3 bases, with 14 bases lying between them. The CDR3 DNA follows: TGTGCCAGCTCTATTACAGTCTGGGACACTGAAGCTTTCTTT. Its translation is CASSITVWDTEAFF.

The V gene is TRBV3-1 (or the pseudogene TRBV3-2), the J gene TRBJ1-4; 7 bases agree with TRBD1. After removal of 3 bases from V and 5 bases from J, the junction contained 12 bases not matched to a gene. Germline V gene lookup returns CDR1 LGHDT and CDR2 YNNKEL (reference sequence). The CDR3 runs to 17 residues. CDR3 coding DNA: TGTGCCAGCAGCCATATTTCCTCCGGGACAGTGAATGAAAAACTGTTTTTT. Amino acid sequence: CASSHISSGTVNEKLFF.

CDR3 in amino acids: CASSQDAKYNYGYTF. CDR3 DNA sequence: TGTGCCAGCAGCCAAGATGCGAAGTATAACTATGGCTACACCTTC. The rearrangement joins TRBV3-1 (or the pseudogene TRBV3-2) to TRBJ1-2; D gene ambiguous. CDR3 length: 15 residues. V lost 0 bases to trimming and J lost 1 base, with 9 bases between them. Looked up from germline, CDR1 is LGHDT and CDR2 is YNNKEL (reference sequence).

The chain has TRBV28 and TRBJ2-7; D call uncertain. The germline gives CDR1 MDHEN, CDR2 SYDVKM. The CDR3 length is 13 residues. The ends were cut back, 6 bases at V and 3 bases at J, with 12 bases in the middle. Written as DNA, the CDR3 is TGTGCCAGCAGCCGAGGAAGGAGCTACGAGCAGTACTTC. The encoded protein is CASSRGRSYEQYF.

This clone was counted between two and nine times. The J gene is TRBJ1-3, the V gene TRBV10-3; possibly TRBD1 for D (5 bases). Germline V gene data show CDR1 as ENHRY and CDR2 as SYGVKD. V was pared by 7 bases and J by 2 bases, with 15 bases between. CDR3 size: 15 residues. The chain's CDR3 is CAITPGGVTGNTIYF. CDR3 nucleotide sequence: TGTGCCATCACCCCGGGGGGTGTCACTGGAAACACCATATATTTT.

This clone came up once. The chain combines TRBV6-1 with TRBJ2-5; a weak D match, TRBD2 (5 bases). This CDR3 is built from 15 residues. Trimming removed 3 bases at V and 1 base at J, with 12 bases between. In germline, CDR1 is MNHNS, CDR2 SASEGT. The CDR3 protein is CASSDGPSGQETQYF. The CDR3 DNA reads as TGTGCCAGCAGTGATGGGCCGAGCGGCCAAGAGACCCAGTACTTC.

The chain couples TRBV7-9 to TRBJ2-3; D possibly corresponds to TRBD2 (6 bases). The CDR3 sequence is 17 residues long. Per the germline V gene, CDR1 is SEHNR and CDR2 is FQNEAQ (reference sequence). V shed 5 bases and J shed 7 bases, with 25 bases lying between them. As DNA, the CDR3 is TGTGCCAGCAGCCCCATGGGACTCCACGCCTCGCCTTATACGCAGTATTTT. Its protein product is CASSPMGLHASPYTQYF.

CDR3 sequence: CASRTGTDEKLFF. The DNA for the CDR3 is TGTGCCAGCCGTACAGGGACGGATGAAAAACTGTTTTTT. The V call is TRBV6-6, the J call TRBJ1-4; D may be TRBD1 (6 bases). Germline assignment: CDR1 MNHNY and CDR2 SVGAGI (reference sequence). Trimming stripped 8 bases from V and 6 bases from J, with 13 bases between. This CDR3 contains 13 residues.

The chain recombines TRBV15 with TRBJ1-2; a possible D gene is TRBD1 (5 bases). The CDR3 has 13 residues. V lost 0 bases to trimming and J lost 10 bases, with 12 bases between them. The germline V gene encodes CDR1 LNHNV and CDR2 YYDKDF (reference sequence). This CDR3 is CATSRDPQETYTF. CDR3 bases: TGTGCCACCAGCAGAGATCCACAGGAAACCTACACCTTC.

J is TRBJ1-3 and V is TRBV2; TRBD1 aligns across 7 bases. Trimming at V came to 6 bases and at J to 0 bases, leaving 5 bases not matched to a gene. Per the germline V gene, CDR1 is SNHLY and CDR2 is FYNNEI. CDR3 size: 15 residues. The CDR3 protein is CASRRQGPSGNTIYF. CDR3 coding DNA: TGTGCCAGCAGACGACAGGGCCCCTCTGGAAACACCATATATTTT.

The chain recombines TRBV19 with TRBJ2-7; the match to TRBD1 covers 7 bases. From germline, CDR1 is LNHDA and CDR2 SQIVND (reference sequence). The CDR3 is 12 residues long. V lost 6 bases to trimming and J lost 6 bases; unmatched junction nucleotides: 5. The CDR3, as DNA: TGTGCCAGTAGCCTGCCAGGGGGCGAGCAGTACTTC. This codes for CASSLPGGEQYF.